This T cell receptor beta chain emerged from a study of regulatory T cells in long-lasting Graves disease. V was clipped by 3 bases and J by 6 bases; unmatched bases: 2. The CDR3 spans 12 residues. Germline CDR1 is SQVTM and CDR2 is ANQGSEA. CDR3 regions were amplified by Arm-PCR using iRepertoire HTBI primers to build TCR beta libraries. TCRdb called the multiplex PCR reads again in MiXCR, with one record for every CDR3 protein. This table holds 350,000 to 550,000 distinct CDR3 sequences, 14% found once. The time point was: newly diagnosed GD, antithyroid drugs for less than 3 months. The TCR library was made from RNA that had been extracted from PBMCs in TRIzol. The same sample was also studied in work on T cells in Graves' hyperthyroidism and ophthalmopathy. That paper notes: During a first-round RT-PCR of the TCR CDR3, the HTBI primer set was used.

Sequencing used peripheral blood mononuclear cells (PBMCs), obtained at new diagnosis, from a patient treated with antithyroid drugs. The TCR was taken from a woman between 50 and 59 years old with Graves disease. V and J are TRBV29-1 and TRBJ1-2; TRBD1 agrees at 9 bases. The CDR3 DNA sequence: TGCAGCGTTGAGGGGGACAGGGATGGCTACACCTTC. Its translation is CSVEGDRDGYTF.